A selection of T cell receptor beta chains follows, all from one sample in a study of blood T cell repertoires in COVID-19. The protocol was immunoSEQ multiplex PCR, while the TCRdb copy is restricted to in-frame clones and leaves out a portion. Of fewer than 700,000 clones in the sample, roughly nine tenths were seen once. Specimen: peripheral blood. The receptor source for this set is a woman aged 50 to 65 with COVID-19, enrolled during active disease. Both conserved end residues are part of each CDR3. Fields, in order: J gene, clone size, CDR3 length, D gene, V gene, CDR3 protein, CDR3 DNA. The D gene is left open where the match is weak. Clone size appears in some rows only: once, few, many, or a class for an expanded clone.

j_call: TRBJ2-7; clone_size: .; cdr3_length: 11; d_call: .; v_call: TRBV12-3/TRBV12-4; cdr3_aa: CACRSGYEQYF; cdr3_nt: TGTGCCTGCCGGAGCGGGTACGAGCAGTACTTC
j_call: TRBJ1-1; clone_size: .; cdr3_length: 14; d_call: TRBD1; v_call: TRBV15; cdr3_aa: CATSRGQGGTEAFF; cdr3_nt: TGTGCCACCAGCAGAGGGCAGGGGGGCACTGAAGCTTTCTTT
j_call: TRBJ1-1; clone_size: .; cdr3_length: 19; d_call: .; v_call: TRBV4-1; cdr3_aa: CASSQDPLKSTSSNTEAFF; cdr3_nt: TGCGCCAGCAGCCAAGATCCCCTAAAATCGACATCCTCCAACACTGAAGCTTTCTTT
j_call: TRBJ1-1; clone_size: .; cdr3_length: 14; d_call: TRBD1; v_call: TRBV9; cdr3_aa: CASSGTGTAAEAFF; cdr3_nt: TGTGCCAGCAGCGGGACCGGGACAGCCGCTGAAGCTTTCTTT
j_call: TRBJ1-2; clone_size: .; cdr3_length: 13; d_call: .; v_call: TRBV6-5; cdr3_aa: CASRRALRYGYTF; cdr3_nt: TGTGCCAGCAGGAGGGCGCTGAGGTATGGCTACACCTTC
j_call: TRBJ1-2; clone_size: .; cdr3_length: 15; d_call: TRBD1; v_call: TRBV28; cdr3_aa: CASSPDRGRGYGYTF; cdr3_nt: TGTGCCAGCAGTCCTGACAGGGGGCGCGGCTATGGCTACACCTTC
j_call: TRBJ1-2; clone_size: .; cdr3_length: 13; d_call: .; v_call: TRBV3-1/TRBV3-2; cdr3_aa: CASSQDSGDHYTF; cdr3_nt: TGTGCCAGCAGCCAAGATTCGGGGGATCATTACACCTTC
j_call: TRBJ1-6; clone_size: .; cdr3_length: 15; d_call: .; v_call: TRBV2; cdr3_aa: CASSEARISNSPLHF; cdr3_nt: TGTGCCAGCAGTGAAGCGCGAATCTCTAACTCACCCCTCCACTTT
j_call: TRBJ1-3; clone_size: .; cdr3_length: 12; d_call: .; v_call: TRBV2; cdr3_aa: CASRGGENTIYF; cdr3_nt: TGTGCCAGCAGGGGAGGCGAAAACACCATATATTTT
j_call: TRBJ2-7; clone_size: .; cdr3_length: 14; d_call: .; v_call: TRBV5-5; cdr3_aa: CASSLGRDGYEQYF; cdr3_nt: TGTGCCAGCAGCCTCGGACGGGATGGCTACGAGCAGTACTTC
j_call: TRBJ2-1; clone_size: few; cdr3_length: 13; d_call: .; v_call: TRBV24-1; cdr3_aa: CATSGGGSNEQFF; cdr3_nt: TGTGCCACCAGTGGTGGAGGGTCTAATGAGCAGTTCTTC